This T cell receptor beta chain was sequenced for a study of blood T cell repertoires in COVID-19. Study in general: The study drew acute and convalescent COVID-19 samples from the United States, Italy and Spain.

Germline values: CDR1 SGHDT, CDR2 YYEEEE. This CDR3 spans 13 amino acids. V lost 1 base, J lost 2 bases, and 6 bases lay in between. Concerning this clone: The sample carries other DNA sequences with the same CDR3.

The table came from immunoSEQ multiplex PCR; TCRdb's copy has only in-frame clones and leaves some out. The table lists about 260,000 clones, approximately 82% of them singletons. The rearrangement links TRBV5-6 to TRBJ2-5, with no clear D. This clonotype originated in a woman older than 75 with acute or convalescent COVID-19. Sequences were obtained from peripheral blood. CDR3 DNA sequence: TGTGCCAGCAGCTTGATAGATCAAGAGACCCAGTACTTC. Translation: CASSLIDQETQYF. The full variable domain, with the rest looked up from reference TRBV5-6 and TRBJ2-5, is DAGVTQSPTHLIKTRGQQVTLRCSPKSGHDTVSWYQQALGQGPQFIFQYYEEEERQRGNFPDRFSGHQFPNYSSELNVNALLLGDSALYLCASSLIDQETQYFGPGTRLLVL.